Presented here are 29 T cell receptor beta chains from one specimen sequenced in a study of cytotoxic CD8 clonotypes in ibrutinib-treated CLL. The method was immunoSEQ multiplex PCR; TCRdb's version includes in-frame clones alone and lacks a portion of them. The repertoire has about 130,000 clones, 80% to 90% of them found once; the top ten carry approximately 2%. The material sequenced was PBMCs, taken after 24 months of ibrutinib treatment. The receptors were gathered from a human donor with chronic lymphocytic leukemia.

This clone was found a few times. V usage is TRBV7-6 and J usage is TRBJ1-6; D ambiguous. V lost 2 bases to trimming and J lost 9 bases, with 5 bases between them. The length of the CDR3 is 12 residues. Per the germline V gene, CDR1 is SGHVS and CDR2 is FNYEAQ. CDR3 residues: CASSLWGSPLHF. The CDR3 region has the DNA TGTGCCAGCAGCTTATGGGGTTCACCCCTCCACTTT.

This CDR3 is CASSRTSGGLAYNEQFF. The CDR3 bases are TGTGCCAGCTCACGGACTAGCGGGGGCCTCGCCTACAATGAGCAGTTCTTC. This rearrangement joins TRBV18 to TRBJ2-1, with 13 positions matching TRBD2. This CDR3 is built from 17 residues. The germline gives CDR1 KGHSH, CDR2 LQKENI. Trimming took 4 bases from V and 2 from J; bases not matched to a gene: 5.

This clone was seen once. The V gene is TRBV23-1, the J gene TRBJ1-5; TRBD1 matches at 7 bases. TRBV23-1 is annotated as an ORF whose role is uncertain. This CDR3 has 20 amino acids. The J segment lost 5 bases and the V segment lost 0 bases, leaving 19 bases of the junction unmatched. CDR3 sequence reads: CASSQSVGRGSMYYDQPQHF. The CDR3 nucleotides are TGCGCCAGCAGTCAATCGGTTGGCAGGGGGTCTATGTACTATGATCAGCCCCAGCATTTT.

The chain employs TRBV9 and TRBJ2-7; 10 nucleotides agree with TRBD2. After removal of 3 bases from V and 0 bases from J, the junction contained 6 bases not matched to a gene. The CDR3 has 16 residues. Germline CDR1 SGDLS, CDR2 YYNGEE. This CDR3 is CASSDGLAEYSYEQYF. In DNA, the CDR3 is TGTGCCAGCAGCGATGGACTAGCGGAATACTCCTACGAGCAGTACTTC.

The CDR3 loop reads CASSRDGNYGYTF. CDR3 sequence (DNA): TGTGCCAGCAGCCGGGACGGTAACTATGGCTACACCTTC. The chain joins TRBV7-2 to TRBJ1-2; D possibly corresponds to TRBD1 (5 bases). CDR1 and CDR2 (germline): SGHTA, FQGNSA. Between the trimmed V and J ends, which lost 5 bases and 1 base, there was a span of 8 bases. This CDR3 is built from 13 residues.

The V gene is TRBV6-5, the J gene TRBJ1-5, with D unresolved. V lost 5 bases, J lost 1 base, and 12 bases lay in between. The CDR3 extends over 15 amino acids. Germline V gene data show CDR1 as MNHEY and CDR2 as SVGAGI. As DNA, the CDR3 is TGTGCCAGCAGTCGCGAGGGAGGAAGCAATCAGCCCCAGCATTTT. Protein sequence: CASSREGGSNQPQHF.

This clone was detected only once. J is TRBJ2-3 and V is TRBV4-3, with D perhaps TRBD2 (5 bases). Trimming removed 5 bases from V and 4 bases from J, with 25 bases in between. CDR3 length equals 18 residues. Germline CDR1 is LGHNA and CDR2 is YSLEER. The CDR3 region has the DNA TGCGCCAGCAGCAATAGGGAAGGCGTGGGAGTAGGTTCAGATACGCAGTATTTT. It codes for CASSNREGVGVGSDTQYF.

The chain recombines TRBV5-1 with TRBJ2-7; no clear D. Trimming removed 0 bases at V and 1 base at J, with 8 bases between. Germline loops: CDR1 SGHRS, CDR2 YFSETQ. The CDR3 has 14 residues. The CDR3 sequence: CASSLVAESYEQYF. In DNA, the CDR3 is TGCGCCAGCAGCTTGGTGGCAGAATCCTACGAGCAGTACTTC.

This rearrangement joins TRBV28 to TRBJ1-4; D is uncertain. V gave up 7 bases and J gave up 0 bases, with 21 bases separating them. Germline CDR1 is MDHEN and CDR2 is SYDVKM. The CDR3 has 18 amino acids. The CDR3 sequence is CASTHAGEQSATNEKLFF. CDR3 nucleotide sequence: TGTGCCAGCACCCACGCTGGGGAACAGTCAGCAACTAATGAAAAACTGTTTTTT.

This sequence joins TRBV2 and TRBJ2-3; 11 nucleotides agree with TRBD2. Germline assignment: CDR1 SNHLY and CDR2 FYNNEI. V lost 7 bases to trimming and J lost 2 bases; unmatched junction nucleotides: 5. The CDR3 loop spans 15 amino acids. DNA of the CDR3: TGTGCCAGCACTCGACTAGCGGGAACCACAGATACGCAGTATTTT. This sequence encodes CASTRLAGTTDTQYF. The full variable domain, rest sourced from reference TRBV2 and TRBJ2-3, is EPEVTQTPSHQVTQMGQEVILRCVPISNHLYFYWYRQILGQKVEFLVSFYNNEISEKSEIFDDQFSVERPDGSNFTLKIRSTKLEDSAMYFCASTRLAGTTDTQYFGPGTRLTVL.

This CDR3 is CASSDPSGRAYEQYF. The CDR3 DNA is TGTGCCAGCAGCGATCCTAGCGGGAGGGCCTACGAGCAGTACTTC. The J gene is TRBJ2-7, the V gene TRBV6-5, with 12 bases aligning to TRBD2. Germline-derived CDR1 and CDR2 are MNHEY and SVGAGI. The V segment lost 6 bases and the J segment 2 bases; nucleotides outside the gene matches: 5. This CDR3 has 15 residues.

The chain couples TRBV28 to TRBJ1-5; TRBD1 is a possible D gene (6 bases). The CDR3 has 14 amino acids. Per the germline V gene, CDR1 is MDHEN and CDR2 is SYDVKM. V was shortened by 7 bases and J by 0 bases, with 10 bases between the two germline ends. This CDR3 is CASTQGYSNQPQHF. Written as DNA, the CDR3 is TGTGCCAGCACCCAGGGGTATAGCAATCAGCCCCAGCATTTT.

The chain carries TRBV7-9 and TRBJ1-4; D gene unclear. V gave up 2 bases and J gave up 14 bases, with 21 bases separating them. The CDR3 loop spans 15 amino acids. Per germline, CDR1 SEHNR and CDR2 FQNEAQ (reference sequence). The CDR3 coding sequence is TGTGCCAGCAGCTTATTCGCCCTGGATAAGGGTGTCCTGTTTTTT. It yields the protein CASSLFALDKGVLFF.

Turning to this clone: This same CDR3 is encoded by further DNA sequences in the sample. The V and J genes are TRBV18 and TRBJ2-7, with D hard to call. Germline CDR1 and CDR2: KGHSH and LQKENI. The length of the CDR3 is 11 residues. Trimming cost V 5 bases and J 4 bases, with 6 bases left between them. CDR3: CASSSRYEQYF. In DNA form, the CDR3 reads TGTGCCAGCTCATCGAGGTACGAGCAGTACTTC.

The chain uses TRBV7-2 and TRBJ1-1, with D possibly matching TRBD1 (6 bases). Per the germline V gene, CDR1 is SGHTA and CDR2 is FQGNSA. The CDR3 covers 15 residues. Trimming stripped 4 bases from V and 2 bases from J, with 14 bases between. The CDR3 DNA is TGTGCCAGCAGCTACGGAGGCAGGGGTAACACTGAAGCTTTCTTT. Amino acids: CASSYGGRGNTEAFF. Filled out from reference TRBV7-2 and TRBJ1-1, the complete variable domain reads GAGVSQSPSNKVTEKGKDVELRCDPISGHTALYWYRQSLGQGLEFLIYFQGNSAPDKSGLPSDRFSAERTGGSVSTLTIQRTQQEDSAVYLCASSYGGRGNTEAFFGQGTRLTVV.

The chain combines TRBV28 with TRBJ1-5; D remains unclear. Germline V CDR1 and CDR2: MDHEN, SYDVKM. CDR3 length: 15 residues. Trimming removed 7 bases at V and 2 bases at J, with 15 bases between. CDR3 sequence reads: CASTLRDIGNQPQHF. CDR3 DNA sequence: TGTGCCAGCACCCTCCGGGATATAGGCAATCAGCCCCAGCATTTT.

As DNA, the CDR3 is TGTGCCAGCAGTTTAGAGGGAGGCTATGGCTACACCTTC. Its protein is CASSLEGGYGYTF. J is TRBJ1-2 and V is TRBV28; no firm D call. CDR3 length: 13 amino acids. Between the trimmed V and J ends, which lost 2 bases and 4 bases, there was a span of 8 bases. Germline CDR1 is MDHEN and CDR2 is SYDVKM.

This clone was seen once. This chain connects TRBV7-9 to TRBJ2-3, with D perhaps matching TRBD2 (5 bases). The CDR3 contains 14 residues. CDR1 is SEHNR, CDR2 FQNEAQ, per germline (reference sequence). With 7 bases removed from V and 10 bases from J, the gap between germline ends came to 21 bases. The CDR3 sequence is CASIQRAEPVAQYF. CDR3 sequence (DNA): TGTGCCAGCATCCAGAGGGCAGAGCCAGTGGCGCAGTATTTT.

V usage is TRBV11-2 and J usage is TRBJ2-7; tentative D call: TRBD1 (6 bases). Trimming took 2 bases from V and 5 from J, leaving 13 bases between them. Germline values: CDR1 SGHAT, CDR2 FQNNGV. The CDR3 sequence is 14 residues long. Written as DNA, the CDR3 is TGTGCCAGCAGCTTACTTGGGACAAGAAACGAGCAGTACTTC. Its translation is CASSLLGTRNEQYF.

V usage is TRBV19 and J usage is TRBJ2-2; 7 bases are a match to TRBD1. This CDR3 is built from 15 residues. CDR1 is LNHDA, CDR2 SQIVND, per germline (reference sequence). The trim removed 7 bases at V and 4 bases at J, leaving 9 bases unmatched. The CDR3 nucleotides are TGTGCCAGTACCACACAGGGGATAAGCACCGGGGAGCTGTTTTTT. Its translation: CASTTQGISTGELFF. Full variable domain (missing parts from reference TRBV19 and TRBJ2-2): DGGITQSPKYLFRKEGQNVTLSCEQNLNHDAMYWYRQDPGQGLRLIYYSQIVNDFQKGDIAEGYSVSREKKESFPLTVTSAQKNPTAFYLCASTTQGISTGELFFGEGSRLTVL.

The rearrangement uses TRBV4-2 and TRBJ1-2; 12 bases agree with TRBD1. The CDR3 is 22 residues long. Looked up from germline, CDR1 is LGHNA and CDR2 is YNFKEQ. With 2 bases clipped from V and 0 bases from J, the junction kept 19 bases outside the gene matches. In DNA, the CDR3 is TGTGCCAGCAGCCAAAAGTTATCATGGGGACAGGGGGCTTCAAGAGCTAACTATGGCTACACCTTC. Its translation is CASSQKLSWGQGASRANYGYTF.

The chain couples TRBV6-1 to TRBJ1-1; 8 nucleotides agree with TRBD1. The germline V gene has CDR1 MNHNS and CDR2 SASEGT. With 0 bases clipped from V and 5 bases from J, the junction kept 2 bases outside the gene matches. This CDR3 has 14 residues. The CDR3 loop reads CASSEAGQATEAFF. CDR3 coding DNA: TGTGCCAGCAGTGAAGCGGGACAGGCGACTGAAGCTTTCTTT.

This chain joins TRBV9 and TRBJ2-3; 8 nucleotides agree with TRBD2. V gave up 0 bases and J gave up 0 bases; unmatched junction bases: 3. The CDR3 spans 16 residues. Germline assignment: CDR1 SGDLS and CDR2 YYNGEE. For the CDR3, the DNA is TGTGCCAGCAGCGTAGCAGCGGGGGCTAGCACAGATACGCAGTATTTT. Protein: CASSVAAGASTDTQYF.

This chain uses TRBV4-3 with TRBJ1-4, with 8 bases fitting TRBD1. V was clipped by 3 bases and J by 1 base; unmatched bases: 1. Germline values: CDR1 LGHNA, CDR2 YSLEER. This CDR3 is built from 15 residues. CDR3 bases: TGCGCCAGCAGCCACGACAGGGGAACTAATGAAAAACTGTTTTTT. Its translation: CASSHDRGTNEKLFF.

The J gene is TRBJ1-3, the V gene TRBV5-4; D call uncertain. The CDR3 extends over 13 amino acids. Germline V lookup: CDR1 SGHNT, CDR2 YYREEE (reference sequence). The ends were cut back, 0 bases at V and 4 bases at J, with 5 bases in the middle. CDR3 region: CASSLVPGNTIYF. The DNA of the CDR3 is TGTGCCAGCAGCTTGGTTCCCGGAAACACCATATATTTT. Drawing the rest from reference TRBV5-4 and TRBJ1-3, the complete variable domain is ETGVTQSPTHLIKTRGQQVTLRCSSQSGHNTVSWYQQALGQGPQFIFQYYREEENGRGNFPPRFSGLQFPNYSSELNVNALELDDSALYLCASSLVPGNTIYFGEGSWLTVV.

V and J are TRBV5-1 and TRBJ2-7; 7 bases match TRBD1. Germline V lookup: CDR1 SGHRS, CDR2 YFSETQ. The V gene end was trimmed by 4 bases and the J gene end by 0 bases; junction bases not matched to a gene: 10. The CDR3 loop spans 16 amino acids. CDR3 protein: CASSVDGTASSYEQYF. Here the CDR3 DNA reads TGCGCCAGCAGCGTGGATGGGACAGCAAGCTCCTACGAGCAGTACTTC.

This chain joins TRBV30 and TRBJ1-5; D may be TRBD1 (6 bases). In germline, CDR1 is GTSNPN, CDR2 SVGIG (reference sequence). This CDR3 spans 18 amino acids. V lost 1 base, J lost 0 bases, and 19 bases lay in between. CDR3 nucleotide sequence: TGTGCCTGGAGTGAAGGGACACCTTATCCTTATAGCAATCAGCCCCAGCATTTT. It yields the protein CAWSEGTPYPYSNQPQHF. Variable domain in full (rest from reference TRBV30 and TRBJ1-5): SQTIHQWPATLVQPVGSPLSLECTVEGTSNPNLYWYRQAAGRGLQLLFYSVGIGQISSEVPQNLSASRPQDRQFILSSKKLLLSDSGFYLCAWSEGTPYPYSNQPQHFGDGTRLSIL.

The genes are TRBV27 and TRBJ1-2; D remains ambiguous. Germline CDR1 MNHEY, CDR2 SMNVEV (reference sequence). The length of the CDR3 is 13 residues. Trimming left V 6 bases short and J 6 bases short, with 14 bases between. The CDR3 is CASRMDGSDGYTF. The CDR3, as DNA: TGTGCCAGCAGGATGGACGGCTCCGATGGCTACACCTTC.

The chain has TRBV9 and TRBJ2-3; D is ambiguous. The germline CDR1 and CDR2 sequences are SGDLS and YYNGEE. V gave up 0 bases and J gave up 0 bases, with 5 bases separating them. The CDR3 sequence is 14 residues long. CDR3 sequence reads: CASSVVTSTDTQYF. CDR3 nucleotides: TGTGCCAGCAGCGTAGTTACTAGCACAGATACGCAGTATTTT.